The rows below give T cell receptor beta chains drawn from one sample of a study of CD8 T cells in Susac syndrome. A single record per CDR3 protein comes from TCRdb applying MiXCR to the immunoSEQ multiplex PCR reads. This sample has a few hundred thousand distinct CDR3 sequences, with about 90% found just once. Material: CD8+ T cells from PBMCs. The receptor set was obtained from a human donor with multiple sclerosis. Both conserved end residues are part of each CDR3. The order of the fields is D gene, J gene, V gene, CDR3 length, clone size, CDR3 protein, CDR3 DNA. D genes are given only for firm matches. Size tells how often a clone was seen (once, few, many) or the class of an expanded clone, and some rows leave it out.

TRBD2 TRBJ2-2 TRBV7-2 13 - CASRPTSAGELFF TGTGCCAGCAGGCCAACTAGCGCCGGGGAGCTGTTTTTT
- TRBJ1-1 TRBV11-2 15 - CASSLSRASLTEAFF TGTGCCAGCAGCTTATCTAGGGCCTCCTTAACTGAAGCTTTCTTT
- TRBJ2-3 TRBV4-2 13 - CASSPTKQNTQYF TGTGCCAGCAGCCCTACCAAGCAGAATACGCAGTATTTT
TRBD2 TRBJ2-7 TRBV30 14 - CAWTVGLAGYEQYF TGTGCCTGGACGGTGGGACTAGCAGGTTACGAGCAGTACTTC
TRBD1 TRBJ1-2 TRBV5-6 15 - CASSPGQGAGYGYTF TGTGCCAGCAGCCCCGGACAGGGGGCTGGCTATGGCTACACCTTC
- TRBJ1-1 TRBV7-3 19 - CASSLLGASVTLVNTEAFF TGTGCCAGCAGCTTACTAGGCGCTTCGGTTACGTTAGTGAACACTGAAGCTTTCTTT
- TRBJ2-1 TRBV7-9 15 - CASSFSRGDSDEQFF TGTGCCAGCAGCTTCTCAAGGGGGGACTCCGATGAGCAGTTCTTC
TRBD2 TRBJ2-5 TRBV13 17 - CASSPSGRVRAEETQYF TGTGCCAGCAGCCCTAGCGGGAGAGTTCGGGCGGAGGAGACCCAGTACTTC
- TRBJ1-3 TRBV23-1 18 - CASSPPGGNPISGNTIYF TGCGCCAGCAGTCCACCGGGGGGTAATCCCATCTCTGGAAACACCATATATTTT
TRBD2 TRBJ2-1 TRBV5-6 15 - CASSSGTRPYNEQFF TGTGCCAGCAGCTCTGGGACTAGACCCTACAATGAGCAGTTCTTC
- TRBJ2-2 TRBV20-1 16 - CSARDASVRGAGELFF TGCAGTGCTAGAGATGCAAGTGTCCGAGGGGCCGGGGAGCTGTTTTTT
- TRBJ2-7 TRBV12-3/TRBV12-4 11 - CASSFSTEQYF TGTGCCAGCAGTTTCAGCACCGAGCAGTACTTC
TRBD1 TRBJ2-5 TRBV12-3/TRBV12-4 13 - CASSKGQGGTQYF TGTGCCAGCAGTAAGGGACAGGGGGGGACCCAGTACTTC
- TRBJ2-5 TRBV27 13 few CASSLVRGETQYF TGTGCCAGCAGTTTAGTGAGGGGTGAGACCCAGTACTTC
- TRBJ2-7 TRBV6-5 17 - CASSYEIRGSRGYEQYF TGTGCCAGCAGTTATGAAATAAGGGGCAGTCGTGGCTACGAGCAGTACTTC
- TRBJ2-7 TRBV20-1 15 - CSARIGREKTYEQYF TGCAGTGCTAGAATTGGACGGGAGAAGACCTACGAGCAGTACTTC
TRBD1 TRBJ1-2 TRBV2 17 - CASSGRDRGGPNYGYTF TGTGCCAGCAGTGGCCGGGACAGGGGAGGACCTAACTATGGCTACACCTTC